The 16 T cell receptor beta chains reported below all come from one sample, sequenced in a study of blood T cell repertoires in COVID-19. Sequenced by immunoSEQ multiplex PCR; TCRdb stores in-frame clones only, minus some. The sample includes 130,000 to 150,000 clones, about 87% of them seen just once. The source material was peripheral blood. All receptors come from a middle-aged woman with acute or convalescent COVID-19.

The chain links TRBV5-1 to TRBJ2-1; 8 bases are a match to TRBD1. Unmatched junction bases numbered 5, after V lost 4 bases and J lost 2 bases. The CDR3 spans 15 residues. Germline V CDR1 and CDR2: SGHRS, YFSETQ. The CDR3 loop reads CASSGQGFTYNEQFF. DNA of the CDR3: TGCGCCAGCAGCGGACAGGGATTTACCTACAATGAGCAGTTCTTC.

V gene TRBV28 combines with J gene TRBJ1-1; no firm D call. This CDR3 region has 12 residues. Trimming removed 6 bases at V and 7 bases at J, with 12 bases between. Germline V gene data show CDR1 as MDHEN and CDR2 as SYDVKM. The DNA for the CDR3 is TGTGCCAGCAGGACTTCGGCAATTGAAGCTTTCTTT. This sequence encodes CASRTSAIEAFF.

This clone has a handful of counts. V and J are TRBV3-1 (or the pseudogene TRBV3-2) and TRBJ2-7, with D perhaps TRBD1 (5 bases). The length of the CDR3 is 15 residues. Trimming left V 0 bases short and J 3 bases short, with 12 bases between. Looked up from germline, CDR1 is LGHDT and CDR2 is YNNKEL (reference sequence). CDR3 nucleotide sequence: TGTGCCAGCAGCCAAGAAAGGGGAAAGTTCTACGAGCAGTACTTC. Its protein product is CASSQERGKFYEQYF.

This sequence joins TRBV29-1 and TRBJ2-3, with D possibly TRBD1 on 5 matching bases. The CDR3 spans 14 residues. V lost 4 bases and J 5 bases, leaving 16 bases between the germline ends. Per germline, CDR1 SQVTM and CDR2 ANQGSEA. Written as DNA, the CDR3 is TGCAGCGTTGCCTCCAGGGCGGCCCAAGATACGCAGTATTTT. Protein: CSVASRAAQDTQYF.

The genes are TRBV2 and TRBJ1-2; weak D call: TRBD1 (5 bases). CDR3 length: 15 amino acids. Germline V gives CDR1 SNHLY, CDR2 FYNNEI. Trimming removed 6 bases from V and 0 bases from J, with 14 bases in between. This CDR3 reads CASSVDRIANYGYTF. CDR3 sequence (DNA): TGTGCCAGCAGCGTAGACAGAATTGCTAACTATGGCTACACCTTC.

The chain combines TRBV6-5 with TRBJ1-2, with unresolved D. The CDR3 runs 15 residues. V shed 0 bases and J shed 4 bases, with 12 bases lying between them. CDR1 is MNHEY, CDR2 SVGAGI, per germline. The CDR3 reads CASSYSFGDFYGYTF. In DNA, the CDR3 is TGTGCCAGCAGTTACTCCTTTGGAGATTTCTATGGCTACACCTTC.

The rearrangement links TRBV7-3 to TRBJ2-1; 13 bases match TRBD2. Trimming took 2 bases from V and 0 from J; bases not matched to a gene: 4. The germline CDR1 and CDR2 sequences are SGHTA and FQGTGA. The CDR3 runs to 18 residues. CDR3 nucleotide sequence: TGTGCCAGCAGCTTAGGACTAGCGGGGGATGGCTCCTACAATGAGCAGTTCTTC. It codes for CASSLGLAGDGSYNEQFF.

This clone was seen a handful of times. The V and J genes are TRBV11-2 and TRBJ2-5, with D perhaps matching TRBD2 (7 bases). Germline lookup yields CDR1 SGHAT and CDR2 FQNNGV. Trimming removed 3 bases at V and 5 bases at J, with 13 bases between. The CDR3 length is 14 residues. The CDR3 region is CASSFRGARETQYF. CDR3 bases: TGTGCCAGCAGCTTCCGGGGGGCGAGGGAGACCCAGTACTTC.

The chain has TRBV6-5 and TRBJ2-3; TRBD1 aligns across 9 bases. With V trimmed by 0 bases and J by 6 bases, 4 bases remained unmatched. Germline loops: CDR1 MNHEY, CDR2 SVGAGI. The CDR3 has 15 residues. The DNA for the CDR3 is TGTGCCAGCAGTTACTCGGGACAGGGATGGGATACGCAGTATTTT. It translates to CASSYSGQGWDTQYF.

This sequence joins TRBV5-4 and TRBJ2-5; a weak D match, TRBD2 (6 bases). V was trimmed by 3 bases and J by 5 bases, leaving 14 bases between them. The CDR3 totals 14 residues. The germline V gene encodes CDR1 SGHNT and CDR2 YYREEE (reference sequence). Written as DNA, the CDR3 is TGTGCCAGCAGCTCTGGAGGGAGTTGGGAGACCCAGTACTTC. Its translation is CASSSGGSWETQYF.

V is TRBV14 and J is TRBJ1-2; weak D call: TRBD1 (6 bases). V lost 4 bases, J lost 10 bases, and 13 bases lay in between. Looked up from germline, CDR1 is SGHDN and CDR2 is FVKESK. CDR3 length: 12 residues. The CDR3: CASSLDSLDYTF. The CDR3 DNA follows: TGTGCCAGCAGCCTGGACAGCCTGGACTACACCTTC.

J is TRBJ1-1 and V is TRBV19; 10 bases line up with TRBD1. CDR3 length equals 14 residues. V was pared by 6 bases and J by 0 bases, with 1 base of the junction left unmatched. Germline CDR1 LNHDA, CDR2 SQIVND (reference sequence). The CDR3 loop is CASRTGGMNTEAFF. The DNA of the CDR3 is TGTGCCAGTAGGACAGGGGGCATGAACACTGAAGCTTTCTTT.

The V gene is TRBV5-1, the J gene TRBJ2-7; D possibly corresponds to TRBD1 (5 bases). The CDR3 covers 13 residues. Germline CDR1 SGHRS, CDR2 YFSETQ. V was clipped by 3 bases and J by 9 bases, with 16 bases between them. CDR3 DNA: TGCGCCAGCAGCTCCCTTTCTCAGGGCGGGCAGTACTTC. This translates into CASSSLSQGGQYF.

V and J are TRBV4-3 and TRBJ1-2; possibly TRBD1 for D (5 bases). There are 15 residues in the CDR3. The V end lost 1 base, the J end lost 4 bases, and 13 bases lay between the germline ends. Looked up from germline, CDR1 is LGHNA and CDR2 is YSLEER. The CDR3 DNA reads TGCGCCAGCAGCCAAGGCTTGGGGGAGGTCTATGGCTACACCTTC. Protein: CASSQGLGEVYGYTF.

The rearrangement uses TRBV24-1 and TRBJ2-5, with 8 bases identical to TRBD1. CDR3 size: 17 residues. The germline CDR1 and CDR2 sequences are KGHDR and SFDVKD. Trimming removed 1 base from V and 3 bases from J; junction bases left unmatched: 9. The CDR3 DNA follows: TGTGCCACCAGTGATTTTGGACAGGGCTCCGTCGAAGAGACCCAGTACTTC. Residues: CATSDFGQGSVEETQYF.

The CDR3 reads CASSPGTLGREQFF. CDR3 nucleotides: TGTGCCAGCAGCCCCGGGACTCTCGGGAGGGAGCAGTTCTTC. The gene calls are TRBV11-3 and TRBJ2-1; TRBD2 matches 7 bases. The CDR3 extends over 14 amino acids. The germline gives CDR1 SGHNT, CDR2 YENEEA. V trimming: 5 bases; J trimming: 10 bases; junction bases outside the gene matches: 11.